Sequencing of this TCR beta chain was carried out in a study of blood T cells in healthy people across ages. Whole-study results and caveats: There was no known CMV status for donors, so expanded clonotype changes were possibly confounded.

This CDR3 is built from 16 residues. Germline loops: CDR1 SGHVS, CDR2 FQNEAQ. The ends were cut back, 5 bases at V and 10 bases at J, with 25 bases in the middle. Alongside a J-beta primer mix, a sample-barcoded 5' primer served in a second PCR lasting about 7 to 12 cycles. The study obtained at least 3 million CDR3-containing paired-end reads from every sample. From the 5' RACE reads, TCRdb called clonotypes with MiXCR, one entry per CDR3 protein. This table holds about 640,000 distinct CDR3 sequences, approximately 30% found once. This clonotype was seen repeatedly, ten times or more. No antigen is known for it. The sample providers were healthy Caucasian people from Russia, aged roughly 6 to 90. Isolating PBMCs gave at least 6 million of these cells per sample.

The TCR originated in an elderly woman in good health. J is TRBJ2-3 and V is TRBV7-8; the D gene is possibly TRBD2 (5 bases). Material for sequencing was blood. In nucleotides, the CDR3 is TGTGCCAGCAGCCTAACTAGTAGTGGAGTTCGGTCATCGCAGTATTTT. This gives the protein CASSLTSSGVRSSQYF.